This T cell receptor (beta chain) is drawn from a study of blood T cells in healthy people across ages. Study-level points and caveats: Long-lived and aged donors differed, with more naive CD4+ cells and higher diversity in the long-lived. As naive T cell percentage varied, TCR beta diversity correlated strongly with it. There was no known CMV status for donors, so expanded clonotype changes were possibly confounded.

The germline V gene encodes CDR1 SGHDT and CDR2 YYEEEE. V shed 2 bases and J 4 bases; nucleotides not matched to a gene: 2. CDR3 length: 13 residues. Alongside a J-beta primer mix, a sample-barcoded 5' primer served in a second PCR lasting about 7 to 11 cycles. No fewer than 2.5 million CDR3-containing paired-end reads came from each sample. TCRdb used MiXCR to reprocess the 5' RACE reads, holding one entry per CDR3 protein. Of around 1,900,000 distinct CDR3 sequences detected, approximately 40% appear once; the ten largest clones hold 20% to 25%. This clonotype was picked up a small number of times. No antigen is known for it.

Sample: blood. The rearrangement links TRBV5-6 to TRBJ2-7; TRBD1 aligns across 8 bases. This clonotype was sampled from a human donor in good health. CDR3 DNA sequence: TGTGCCAGCAGCTTCGGGGACAGGTACGAGCAGTACTTC. Translated: CASSFGDRYEQYF.